This T cell receptor beta chain was sequenced during a study of blood T cell repertoires in COVID-19. Background on the study: Samples representing acute and convalescent COVID-19 were sourced from the United States, Italy and Spain. The cDNA or gDNA used as material had been derived from T cells, B-cell-depleted T cells, or PBMCs.

The length of the CDR3 is 15 residues. CDR1 is MNHEY and CDR2 is SVGAGI in the germline V gene. Between the trimmed V and J ends, which lost 7 bases and 7 bases, there was a span of 19 bases. Study processing details: Amplification of reference gene primers provided the estimated nucleated cell counts. Assay: immunoSEQ multiplex PCR; the TCRdb copy retains only in-frame clones and omits some. For V, J and clone size, that table is used; D and trimming come from the DNA. The sample includes 140,000 or so clones, more than 75% of them seen just once. The receptor comes from a human donor in a cohort sampled during active COVID-19. The source material was peripheral blood. This chain joins TRBV6-5 and TRBJ2-2; maybe TRBD2 (7 bases). The CDR3 here is CASKVEGGGIGELFF. As DNA, the CDR3 is TGTGCCAGCAAGGTGGAAGGGGGGGGGATCGGGGAGCTGTTTTTT.